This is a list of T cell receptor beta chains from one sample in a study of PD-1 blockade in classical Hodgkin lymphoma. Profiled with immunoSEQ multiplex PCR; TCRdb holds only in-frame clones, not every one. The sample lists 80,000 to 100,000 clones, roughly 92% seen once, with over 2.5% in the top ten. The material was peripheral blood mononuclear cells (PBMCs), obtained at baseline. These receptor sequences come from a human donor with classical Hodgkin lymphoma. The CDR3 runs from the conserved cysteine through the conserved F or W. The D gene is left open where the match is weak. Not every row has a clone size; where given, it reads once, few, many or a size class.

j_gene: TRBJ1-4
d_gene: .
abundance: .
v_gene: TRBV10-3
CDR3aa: CAISDFNEKLFF
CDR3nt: TGTGCCATCAGTGACTTCAATGAAAAACTGTTTTTT

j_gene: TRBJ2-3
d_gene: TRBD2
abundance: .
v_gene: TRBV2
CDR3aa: CASRGTSGGTGDTQYF
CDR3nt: TGTGCCAGCAGGGGCACTAGCGGGGGGACGGGAGATACGCAGTATTTT

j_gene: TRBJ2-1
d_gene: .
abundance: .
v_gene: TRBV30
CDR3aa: CAGRRADNEQFF
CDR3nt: TGTGCCGGTAGGAGGGCCGACAATGAGCAGTTCTTC

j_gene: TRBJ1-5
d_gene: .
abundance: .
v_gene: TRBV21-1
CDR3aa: CASSSPGGSNHSNQPQHF
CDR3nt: TGTGCCAGCAGCAGCCCCGGAGGCAGCAACCATAGCAATCAGCCCCAGCATTTT

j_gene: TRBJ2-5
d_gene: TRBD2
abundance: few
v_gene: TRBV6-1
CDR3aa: CALGAGLAGETQYF
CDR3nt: TGTGCCCTCGGGGCCGGACTAGCGGGAGAGACCCAGTACTTC

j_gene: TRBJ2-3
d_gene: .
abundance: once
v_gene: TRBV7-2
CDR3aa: CASSLELGRTDTQYF
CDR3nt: TGTGCCAGCAGCTTAGAATTAGGTCGCACAGATACGCAGTATTTT

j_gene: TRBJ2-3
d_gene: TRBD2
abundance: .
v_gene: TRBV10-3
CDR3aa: CAISEPLAGGPSDTQYF
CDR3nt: TGTGCCATCAGTGAACCTTTAGCGGGAGGGCCCTCGGATACGCAGTATTTT

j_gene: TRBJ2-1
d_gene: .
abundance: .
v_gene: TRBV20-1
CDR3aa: CSAAPGVAQFF
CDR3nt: TGCAGTGCTGCACCCGGGGTGGCGCAGTTCTTC

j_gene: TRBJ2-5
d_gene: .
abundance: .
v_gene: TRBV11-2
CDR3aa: CASSLIYRDGETQYF
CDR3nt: TGTGCCAGCAGCTTAATTTACAGGGACGGAGAGACCCAGTACTTC

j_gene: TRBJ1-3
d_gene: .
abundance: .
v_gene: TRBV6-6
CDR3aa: CASERGTGNTIYF
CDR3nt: TGTGCCAGCGAGAGGGGTACTGGAAACACCATATATTTT

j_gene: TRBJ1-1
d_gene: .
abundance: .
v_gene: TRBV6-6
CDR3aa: CASSLDWSTEAFF
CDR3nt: TGTGCCAGCAGTCTGGACTGGTCCACTGAAGCTTTCTTT

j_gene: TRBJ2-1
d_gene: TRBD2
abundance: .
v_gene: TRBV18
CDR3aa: CASSPTAGGSYNEQFF
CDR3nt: TGTGCCAGCTCACCAACAGCGGGAGGTTCCTACAATGAGCAGTTCTTC

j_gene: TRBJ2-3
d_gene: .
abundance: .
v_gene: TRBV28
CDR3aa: CASSSLGGVSTDTQYF
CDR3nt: TGTGCCAGCAGTTCCCTAGGCGGGGTTAGCACAGATACGCAGTATTTT

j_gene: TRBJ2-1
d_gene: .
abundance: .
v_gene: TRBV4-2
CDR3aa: CASSQVGSLSQQFF
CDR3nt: TGTGCCAGCAGCCAAGTTGGTTCCCTAAGTCAGCAGTTCTTC

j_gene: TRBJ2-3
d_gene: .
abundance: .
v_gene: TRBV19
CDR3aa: CASRLTVPDTQYF
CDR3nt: TGTGCCAGTAGATTGACAGTCCCAGATACGCAGTATTTT

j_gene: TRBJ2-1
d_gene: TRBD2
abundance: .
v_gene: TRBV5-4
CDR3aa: CASSLGLAGYNEQFF
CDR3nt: TGTGCCAGCAGCTTGGGGCTAGCGGGGTACAATGAGCAGTTCTTC

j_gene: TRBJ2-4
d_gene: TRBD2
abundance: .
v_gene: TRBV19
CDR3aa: CASSMGLAGADIQYF
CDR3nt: TGTGCCAGTAGTATGGGACTAGCGGGGGCGGACATTCAGTACTTC

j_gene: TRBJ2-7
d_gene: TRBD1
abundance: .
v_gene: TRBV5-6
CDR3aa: CASSKGQDYYEQYF
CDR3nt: TGTGCCAGCAGCAAGGGACAGGATTACTACGAGCAGTACTTC

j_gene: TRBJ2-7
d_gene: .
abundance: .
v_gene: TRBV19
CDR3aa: CACASRSTPYYEQYF
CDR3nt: TGTGCCTGCGCCTCCAGGTCAACCCCCTACTACGAGCAGTACTTC

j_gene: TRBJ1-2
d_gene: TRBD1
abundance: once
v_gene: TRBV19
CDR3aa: CASSSSDRGRGNYGYTF
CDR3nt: TGTGCCAGTAGTAGCTCGGACAGGGGGCGAGGTAACTATGGCTACACCTTC

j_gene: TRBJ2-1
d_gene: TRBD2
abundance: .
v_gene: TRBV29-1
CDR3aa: CSVEGDGTSEQFF
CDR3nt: TGCAGCGTTGAAGGGGACGGGACTAGCGAGCAGTTCTTC

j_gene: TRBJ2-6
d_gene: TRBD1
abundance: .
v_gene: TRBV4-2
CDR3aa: CASSLRGQGAGSGANVLTF
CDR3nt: TGTGCCAGCAGCCTCCGGGGACAGGGGGCGGGCTCTGGGGCCAACGTCCTGACTTTC

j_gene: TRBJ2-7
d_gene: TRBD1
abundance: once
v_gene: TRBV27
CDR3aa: CASSWTGNPYEQYF
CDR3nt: TGTGCCAGCAGCTGGACAGGGAATCCCTACGAGCAGTACTTC

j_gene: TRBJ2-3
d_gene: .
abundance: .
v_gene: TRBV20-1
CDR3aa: CSADLTDTQYF
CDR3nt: TGCAGTGCTGACCTAACAGATACGCAGTATTTT

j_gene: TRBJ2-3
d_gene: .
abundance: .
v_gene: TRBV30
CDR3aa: CAWGLFTSTDTQYF
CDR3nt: TGTGCCTGGGGCTTATTTACTAGCACAGATACGCAGTATTTT

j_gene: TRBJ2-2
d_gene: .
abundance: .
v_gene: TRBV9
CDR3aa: CASSPEGRHTGELFF
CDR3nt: TGTGCCAGCAGCCCCGAGGGGCGGCACACCGGGGAGCTGTTTTTT

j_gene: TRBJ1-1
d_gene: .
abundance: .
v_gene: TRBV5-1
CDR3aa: CASSSRGTEAFF
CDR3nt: TGCGCCAGCAGTAGCCGGGGGACTGAAGCTTTCTTT